This is a list of T cell receptor beta chains from one sample in a study of CD8 T cells in Susac syndrome. TCRdb used MiXCR to reprocess the immunoSEQ multiplex PCR reads, holding one entry per CDR3 protein. The table shows fewer than 35,000 distinct CDR3 sequences, with less than 95% occurring only once. The sequenced sample was CD8+ T cells from PBMCs. These TCRs come from a human donor in good health. Each CDR3 is given with its conserved first and last residue. Fields, in order: clone size, V gene, J gene, D gene, CDR3 protein, CDR3 DNA. A D gene is named only where the DNA matches it firmly. Some rows mark clone size as missing; the rest say once, few, many or name a class of expanded clone.

-	TRBV15	TRBJ1-5	-	CATSRDRASNQPQHF	TGTGCCACCAGCAGAGATAGAGCTAGCAATCAGCCCCAGCATTTT
once	TRBV4-1	TRBJ2-5	-	CASSQDATEQETQYF	TGCGCCAGCAGCCAAGATGCGACAGAGCAAGAGACCCAGTACTTC
-	TRBV4-3	TRBJ1-4	-	CASSQDRAEGEKLFF	TGCGCCAGCAGCCAAGATCGGGCAGAGGGTGAAAAACTGTTTTTT
-	TRBV5-1	TRBJ2-7	-	CASSVTPMHEQYF	TGCGCCAGCAGCGTTACCCCGATGCACGAGCAGTACTTC
-	TRBV27	TRBJ1-1	TRBD1	CASSGQANTEAFF	TGTGCCAGCAGTGGACAGGCGAACACTGAAGCTTTCTTT
-	TRBV7-8	TRBJ2-4	-	CASSSPGDTERDIQYF	TGTGCCAGCAGCTCCCCCGGGGATACCGAAAGGGACATTCAGTACTTC
-	TRBV5-8	TRBJ2-6	-	CASSLEAPGTNVLTF	TGTGCCAGCAGCTTGGAAGCCCCCGGAACCAACGTCCTGACTTTC
-	TRBV7-9	TRBJ2-5	-	CASSPARGQETQYF	TGTGCCAGCAGTCCCGCGCGGGGTCAAGAGACCCAGTACTTC
-	TRBV6-2/TRBV6-3	TRBJ2-1	TRBD2	CASSYSTSWGGIYNEQFF	TGTGCCAGCAGTTACTCGACGTCTTGGGGGGGGATATACAATGAGCAGTTCTTC
-	TRBV6-2/TRBV6-3	TRBJ1-1	-	CASSSRLVRALEAFF	TGTGCCAGCAGTTCTAGACTCGTCCGGGCCCTTGAAGCTTTCTTT
-	TRBV7-2	TRBJ1-3	TRBD1	CASSFGTGAGNTIYF	TGTGCCAGCAGCTTCGGGACAGGGGCAGGAAACACCATATATTTT
-	TRBV4-3	TRBJ2-3	-	CASSQGDRASTDTQYF	TGCGCCAGCAGCCAAGGAGACAGAGCTAGCACAGATACGCAGTATTTT
-	TRBV27	TRBJ1-1	-	CASSLGASTEAFF	TGTGCCAGCAGTTTAGGGGCAAGCACTGAAGCTTTCTTT
-	TRBV20-1	TRBJ2-7	-	CSAHPRTDSYEQYF	TGCAGTGCCCACCCCCGGACGGATTCCTACGAGCAGTACTTC
-	TRBV7-9	TRBJ1-5	TRBD1	CASSSGQSNQPQHF	TGTGCCAGCAGCTCGGGACAGAGCAATCAGCCCCAGCATTTT
-	TRBV7-6	TRBJ2-1	-	CASSLAVGPPYNEQFF	TGTGCCAGCAGCCTAGCCGTGGGACCCCCTTACAATGAGCAGTTCTTC
-	TRBV19	TRBJ1-5	-	CASSIREEQPQHF	TGTGCCAGTAGTATCAGGGAGGAACAGCCCCAGCATTTT
-	TRBV19	TRBJ2-3	-	CASSRSGDTQYF	TGTGCCAGTTCCCGGAGTGGAGATACGCAGTATTTT
-	TRBV6-4	TRBJ2-1	TRBD2	CASSSSGGAGNEQFF	TGTGCCAGCAGTTCCAGCGGGGGGGCAGGGAATGAGCAGTTCTTC
-	TRBV11-2	TRBJ2-6	-	CASSFFDSVNVLTF	TGTGCCAGCAGCTTCTTTGACAGCGTCAACGTCCTGACTTTC
-	TRBV5-1	TRBJ2-5	-	CASSFPRRRETQYF	TGCGCCAGCAGCTTCCCCCGGCGTCGAGAGACCCAGTACTTC
-	TRBV12-3/TRBV12-4	TRBJ1-1	TRBD1	CASSLDRGMNTEAFF	TGTGCCAGCAGTTTGGACAGGGGCATGAACACTGAAGCTTTCTTT
-	TRBV20-1	TRBJ1-5	-	CSVPRESNQPQHF	TGCAGTGTTCCACGGGAATCGAATCAGCCCCAGCATTTT
-	TRBV7-2	TRBJ2-7	-	CASSPRSTDRYSYEQYF	TGTGCCAGCAGCCCTCGATCTACGGACAGATACTCCTACGAGCAGTACTTC
-	TRBV7-9	TRBJ1-6	-	CASSAPVADSPLHF	TGTGCCAGCAGCGCGCCCGTAGCGGATTCACCCCTCCACTTT
-	TRBV27	TRBJ2-1	TRBD1	CASRTGAREQFF	TGTGCCAGCAGAACAGGGGCTCGCGAGCAGTTCTTC
-	TRBV7-2	TRBJ2-3	TRBD2	CASSLFGGGGTDTQYF	TGTGCCAGCAGCTTATTTGGCGGGGGGGGCACAGATACGCAGTATTTT